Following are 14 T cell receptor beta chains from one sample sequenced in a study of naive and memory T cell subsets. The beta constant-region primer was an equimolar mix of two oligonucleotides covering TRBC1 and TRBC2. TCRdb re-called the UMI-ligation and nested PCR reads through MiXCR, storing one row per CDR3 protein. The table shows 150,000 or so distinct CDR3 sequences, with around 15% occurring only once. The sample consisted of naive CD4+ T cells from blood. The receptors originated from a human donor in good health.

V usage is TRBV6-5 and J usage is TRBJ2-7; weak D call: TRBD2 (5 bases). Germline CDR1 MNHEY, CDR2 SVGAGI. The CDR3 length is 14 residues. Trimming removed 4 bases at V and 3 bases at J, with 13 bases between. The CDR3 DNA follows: TGTGCCAGCAGTTCCGCCCGGGGTTTCTACGAGCAGTACTTC. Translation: CASSSARGFYEQYF.

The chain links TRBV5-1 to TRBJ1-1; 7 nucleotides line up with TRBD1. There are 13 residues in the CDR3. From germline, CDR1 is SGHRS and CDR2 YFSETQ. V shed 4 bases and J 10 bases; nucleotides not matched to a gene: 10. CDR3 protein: CASSPTGQNGAFF. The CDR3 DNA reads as TGCGCCAGCAGCCCCACGGGACAGAATGGAGCTTTCTTT.

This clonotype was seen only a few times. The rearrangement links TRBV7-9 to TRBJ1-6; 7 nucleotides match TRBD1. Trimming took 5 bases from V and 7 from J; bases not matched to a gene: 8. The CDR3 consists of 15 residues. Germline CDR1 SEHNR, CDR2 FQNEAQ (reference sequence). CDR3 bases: TGTGCCAGCAGCCTACCGGGACAGCTAAATTCACCCCTCCACTTT. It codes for CASSLPGQLNSPLHF.

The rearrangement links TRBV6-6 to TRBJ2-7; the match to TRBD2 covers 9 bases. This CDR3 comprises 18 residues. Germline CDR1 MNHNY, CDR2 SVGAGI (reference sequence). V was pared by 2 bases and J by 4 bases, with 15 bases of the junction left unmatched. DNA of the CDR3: TGTGCCAGCAGTTACCCAACGTCTCTTGCGGGAGGGTGGTACGAGCAGTACTTC. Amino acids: CASSYPTSLAGGWYEQYF.

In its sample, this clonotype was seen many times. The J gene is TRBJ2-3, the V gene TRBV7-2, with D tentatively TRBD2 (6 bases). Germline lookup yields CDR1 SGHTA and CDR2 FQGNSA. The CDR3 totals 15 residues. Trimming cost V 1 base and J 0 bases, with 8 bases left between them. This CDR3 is CASSLDGGSTDTQYF. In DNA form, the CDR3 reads TGTGCCAGCAGCTTAGATGGAGGGAGCACAGATACGCAGTATTTT.

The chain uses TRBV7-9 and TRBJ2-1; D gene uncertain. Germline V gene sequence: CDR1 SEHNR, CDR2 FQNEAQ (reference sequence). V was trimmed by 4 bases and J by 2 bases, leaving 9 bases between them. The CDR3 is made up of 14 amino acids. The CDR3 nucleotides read TGTGCCAGCAGCTCTATATCGGCCTACAATGAGCAGTTCTTC. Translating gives CASSSISAYNEQFF.

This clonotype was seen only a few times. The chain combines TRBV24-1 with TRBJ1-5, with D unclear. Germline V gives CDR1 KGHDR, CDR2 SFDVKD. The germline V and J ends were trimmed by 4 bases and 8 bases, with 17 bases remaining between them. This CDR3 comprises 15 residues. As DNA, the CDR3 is TGTGCCACCAGTGAGGGTCGGGTCCGAGAAGAGCCCCAGCATTTT. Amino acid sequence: CATSEGRVREEPQHF.

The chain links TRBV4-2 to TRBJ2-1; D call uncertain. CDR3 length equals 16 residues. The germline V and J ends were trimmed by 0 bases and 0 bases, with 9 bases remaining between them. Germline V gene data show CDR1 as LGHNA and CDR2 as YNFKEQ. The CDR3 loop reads CASSQDWLFSYNEQFF. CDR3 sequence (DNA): TGTGCCAGCAGCCAAGATTGGCTATTCTCCTACAATGAGCAGTTCTTC.

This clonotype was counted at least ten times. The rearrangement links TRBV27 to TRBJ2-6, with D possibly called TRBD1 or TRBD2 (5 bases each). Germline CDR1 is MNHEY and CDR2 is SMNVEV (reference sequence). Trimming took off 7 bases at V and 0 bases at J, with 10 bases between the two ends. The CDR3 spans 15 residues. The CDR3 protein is CASTWGISGANVLTF. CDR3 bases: TGTGCCAGCACATGGGGGATCTCTGGGGCCAACGTCCTGACTTTC.

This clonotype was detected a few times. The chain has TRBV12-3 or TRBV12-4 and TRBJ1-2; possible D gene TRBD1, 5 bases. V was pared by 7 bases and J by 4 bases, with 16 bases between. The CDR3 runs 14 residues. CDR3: CASTTGRGVYGYTF. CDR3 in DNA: TGTGCCAGCACCACGGGGCGAGGGGTCTATGGCTACACCTTC.

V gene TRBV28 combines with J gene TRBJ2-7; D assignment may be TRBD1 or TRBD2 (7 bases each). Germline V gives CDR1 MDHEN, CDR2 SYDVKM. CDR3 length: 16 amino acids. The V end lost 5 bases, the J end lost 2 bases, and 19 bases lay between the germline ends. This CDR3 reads CASSPPQGGTTYEQYF. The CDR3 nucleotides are TGTGCCAGCAGTCCCCCGCAGGGGGGGACAACCTACGAGCAGTACTTC.

The CDR3 loop reads CSASAQGDQPQHF. The CDR3 DNA follows: TGCAGTGCTAGTGCTCAGGGAGATCAGCCCCAGCATTTT. The chain carries TRBV20-1 and TRBJ1-5, with a possible D match to TRBD1 (5 bases). Germline V gene sequence: CDR1 DFQATT, CDR2 SNEGSKA (reference sequence). This CDR3 contains 13 residues. V gave up 3 bases and J gave up 5 bases, with 11 bases separating them.

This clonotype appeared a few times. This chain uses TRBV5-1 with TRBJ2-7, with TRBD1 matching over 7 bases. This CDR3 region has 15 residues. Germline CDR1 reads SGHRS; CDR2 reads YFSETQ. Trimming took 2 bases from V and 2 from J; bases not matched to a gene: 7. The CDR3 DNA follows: TGCGCCAGCAGCTTCTTGACAGGGTCAACCTACGAGCAGTACTTC. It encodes CASSFLTGSTYEQYF.

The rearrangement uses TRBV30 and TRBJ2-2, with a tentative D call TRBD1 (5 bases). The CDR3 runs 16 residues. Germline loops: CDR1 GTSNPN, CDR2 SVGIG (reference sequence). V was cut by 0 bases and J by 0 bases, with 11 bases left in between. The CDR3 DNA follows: TGTGCCTGGAGTGTTGTAAGGGGCGCGAACACCGGGGAGCTGTTTTTT. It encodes CAWSVVRGANTGELFF.